The source of this TCR beta chain is a study of blood T cell repertoires in COVID-19. At the level of the study: Acute and convalescent COVID-19 samples came from the United States, Italy and Spain.

The CDR3 sequence is 13 residues long. Trimming stripped 3 bases from V and 7 bases from J, with 10 bases between. Germline-derived CDR1 and CDR2 are SNHLY and FYNNEI. The data were produced by immunoSEQ multiplex PCR, yet TCRdb's version contains in-frame clones alone and is incomplete. The sample gives about 55,000 clones, approximately 82% of which show up once; around 5.9% is in the top ten. This clonotype was obtained from a human donor in a cohort sampled during active or convalescent COVID-19. The sample comprised peripheral blood. The chain couples TRBV2 to TRBJ2-1, with a weak D call TRBD2 (5 bases). The CDR3 loop reads CASSDEGPNEQFF. The CDR3 DNA reads TGTGCCAGCAGTGATGAGGGCCCGAATGAGCAGTTCTTC. Variable domain in full (rest from reference TRBV2 and TRBJ2-1): EPEVTQTPSHQVTQMGQEVILRCVPISNHLYFYWYRQILGQKVEFLVSFYNNEISEKSEIFDDQFSVERPDGSNFTLKIRSTKLEDSAMYFCASSDEGPNEQFFGPGTRLTVL.